Sequencing of this T cell receptor (beta chain) was carried out in a study of beta chain features in type 1 diabetes. With respect to this clone: Its antigen remains unidentified.

CD45RO/CCR7/CD25/CD127/CD95/CD27 sorting isolated CD4+ naive, central memory, regulatory and stem cell-like memory cells. All sorted populations exceeded 98% purity. The investigators reverse transcribed all of the isolated RNA, so they sequenced expressed TCRB transcripts. Here immunoSEQ multiplex PCR was the method, and the copy in TCRdb shows in-frame clones only, minus some. The sample includes over 150,000 clones, about 13% of them seen just once. CDR3 length: 13 residues. J lost 8 bases, V lost 5 bases, and 9 bases had no gene match. CDR1 and CDR2 (germline): SQVTM, ANQGSEA. Study findings and constraints: Equally in patients and controls, shorter templates might have been favored by PCR. The study found fewer insertions and more deletions at VDJ junctions in type 1 diabetes patients.

Sequenced input: central memory CD4+ T cells from blood. This clonotype was obtained from a woman aged 18-35 years in good health. The rearrangement uses TRBV29-1 and TRBJ2-1; 7 nucleotides match TRBD1. CDR3 protein: CSVSRQGTHEQFF. The CDR3 nucleotides are TGCAGCGTTTCCCGACAGGGTACCCATGAGCAGTTCTTC.